These 30 T cell receptor beta chains came from one sample sequenced in a study of T cell responses to AZD1222 COVID-19 vaccine. Sequenced by immunoSEQ multiplex PCR; TCRdb stores in-frame clones only, minus some. The sample gives some 100,000 clones, more than 85% of which show up once; around 3.2% is in the top ten. The source material was peripheral blood, sampled 28 days after the second AZD1222 dose. These receptors came from an adult who received the AZD1222 COVID-19 vaccine.

The chain carries TRBV28 and TRBJ1-1, with 11 nucleotides matching TRBD1. This CDR3 has 15 amino acids. CDR1 is MDHEN and CDR2 is SYDVKM in the germline V gene. V was pared by 7 bases and J by 5 bases, with 9 bases of the junction left unmatched. The CDR3 loop reads CASNLAGTGGTEAFF. The CDR3 nucleotides read TGTGCCAGCAACCTAGCCGGGACAGGGGGTACTGAAGCTTTCTTT.

The chain combines TRBV2 with TRBJ2-7; D is uncertain. CDR1 and CDR2 from the germline V gene are SNHLY and FYNNEI. With 4 bases removed from V and 0 bases from J, the gap between germline ends came to 10 bases. CDR3 length: 14 amino acids. The CDR3 protein is CASSVSPLSYEQYF. As DNA, the CDR3 is TGTGCCAGCAGTGTTAGTCCCCTCTCCTACGAGCAGTACTTC.

The CDR3 here is CASSLGGVNTEAFF. In nucleotides, the CDR3 is TGTGCCAGCAGCCTGGGAGGAGTGAACACTGAAGCTTTCTTT. The V gene is TRBV5-5, the J gene TRBJ1-1; D call uncertain. V shed 4 bases and J shed 0 bases, with 10 bases lying between them. Germline V gene lookup returns CDR1 SGHKS and CDR2 YYEKEE (reference sequence). This CDR3 has 14 residues.

The CDR3 sequence: CASSLEGQGYEQYF. The CDR3 nucleotides are TGCGCCAGCAGCTTGGAGGGACAGGGCTACGAGCAGTACTTC. The J gene is TRBJ2-7, the V gene TRBV5-1, with 9 bases that match TRBD1. The CDR3 consists of 14 residues. CDR1 SGHRS and CDR2 YFSETQ come from the germline V gene. V shed 0 bases and J 3 bases; nucleotides not matched to a gene: 1.

This clone was observed once. J is TRBJ1-6 and V is TRBV21-1. TRBV21-1 is a listed pseudogene. This CDR3 has 19 residues. The CDR3 loop reads CASSKSRGNRKNYNSPLHF. The CDR3, as DNA: TGTGCCAGCAGCAAAAGTAGAGGTAACAGAAAGAACTATAATTCACCCCTCCACTTT.

The chain is built from TRBV30 and TRBJ1-2; TRBD1 is a possible D gene (5 bases). The CDR3 covers 13 residues. CDR1 is GTSNPN, CDR2 SVGIG, per germline (reference sequence). The germline V and J ends were trimmed by 4 bases and 8 bases, with 17 bases remaining between them. The CDR3 coding sequence is TGTGCCTGGACCAGACAGTCGGTTGGGGGCTACACCTTC. It translates to CAWTRQSVGGYTF.

This sequence joins TRBV19 and TRBJ1-3; no firm D call. V lost 3 bases, J lost 3 bases, and 9 bases lay in between. Germline CDR1 is LNHDA and CDR2 is SQIVND (reference sequence). The CDR3 extends over 14 amino acids. CDR3: CASSMGGNGNTIYF. The DNA for the CDR3 is TGTGCCAGTAGTATGGGAGGCAATGGAAACACCATATATTTT.

The J gene is TRBJ2-7, the V gene TRBV30; D is ambiguous. This CDR3 region has 13 residues. Germline CDR1 and CDR2: GTSNPN and SVGIG (reference sequence). Trimming shortened V by 2 bases and J by 1 base, and 9 bases separated the two germline ends. CDR3 in amino acids: CAWSRDRSYEQYF. The CDR3 DNA is TGTGCCTGGAGTCGTGACCGATCCTACGAGCAGTACTTC.

The chain carries TRBV18 and TRBJ2-3; D gene ambiguous. Germline CDR1 reads KGHSH; CDR2 reads LQKENI. The V gene lost 6 bases and the J gene lost 4 bases, with 17 bases spanning the gap. The CDR3 spans 15 residues. The CDR3 spells CASSRDLSWADTQYF. CDR3 nucleotide sequence: TGTGCCAGCTCCCGCGACTTATCCTGGGCAGATACGCAGTATTTT.

The J gene is TRBJ1-1, the V gene TRBV11-3; 9 bases map to TRBD1. The germline gives CDR1 SGHNT, CDR2 YENEEA. The junction had 7 bases not matched to a gene; V was cut back by 5 bases and J by 3 bases. CDR3 length equals 15 residues. Written as DNA, the CDR3 is TGTGCCAGCAGCCCCGGGACAGGGTGGGACACTGAAGCTTTCTTT. As protein: CASSPGTGWDTEAFF.

This clone was detected only a few times. J is TRBJ2-7 and V is TRBV6-1; D ambiguous. CDR3 size: 16 residues. Germline lookup yields CDR1 MNHNS and CDR2 SASEGT. Trimming took off 2 bases at V and 2 bases at J, with 16 bases between the two ends. CDR3: CASSERRTLPTYEQYF. The DNA for the CDR3 is TGTGCCAGCAGTGAACGAAGGACGTTACCGACCTACGAGCAGTACTTC.

The chain couples TRBV15 to TRBJ1-2; D unclear. The CDR3 loop spans 13 amino acids. V was clipped by 5 bases and J by 4 bases, with 11 bases between them. CDR1 and CDR2 (germline): LNHNV, YYDKDF (reference sequence). As DNA, the CDR3 is TGTGCCACCAGCTTCGGACTGCGCTATGGCTACACCTTC. Amino acids: CATSFGLRYGYTF.

V and J are TRBV5-1 and TRBJ1-4, with unresolved D. Germline CDR1 is SGHRS and CDR2 is YFSETQ. V was clipped by 0 bases and J by 3 bases, with 12 bases between them. This CDR3 region has 16 residues. This chain's CDR3 is CASSLESSGPNEKLFF. The CDR3 DNA reads as TGCGCCAGCAGCTTGGAGTCCTCGGGTCCTAATGAAAAACTGTTTTTT.

The rearrangement links TRBV9 to TRBJ1-5, with D possibly TRBD1 on 5 matching bases. The germline CDR1 and CDR2 sequences are SGDLS and YYNGEE. The ends were cut back, 4 bases at V and 6 bases at J, with 17 bases in the middle. This CDR3 region has 15 residues. The CDR3 region has the DNA TGTGCCAGCAGCCGAGGAGGGGACGACGGTCAGCCCCAGCATTTT. This codes for CASSRGGDDGQPQHF.

The chain employs TRBV19 and TRBJ1-2; the D gene is possibly TRBD1 (6 bases). V gave up 3 bases and J gave up 2 bases, with 7 bases separating them. The CDR3 contains 13 residues. Germline loops: CDR1 LNHDA, CDR2 SQIVND (reference sequence). The CDR3, as DNA: TGTGCCAGTAGTATCGGGGGCAACTATGGCTACACCTTC. Its translation: CASSIGGNYGYTF. Supplemented by reference TRBV19 and TRBJ1-2, the full variable domain reads DGGITQSPKYLFRKEGQNVTLSCEQNLNHDAMYWYRQDPGQGLRLIYYSQIVNDFQKGDIAEGYSVSREKKESFPLTVTSAQKNPTAFYLCASSIGGNYGYTFGSGTRLTVV.

This clone was recorded only once. Here the CDR3 reads CASSTRQGHYEQYF. DNA of the CDR3: TGTGCCAGCAGCACCAGACAGGGCCACTACGAGCAGTACTTC. The chain links TRBV25-1 to TRBJ2-7; TRBD1 agrees at 7 bases. Trimming cost V 6 bases and J 3 bases; bases outside gene matches: 8. CDR3 size: 14 residues. Germline V CDR1 and CDR2: MGHDK, SYGVNS.

The chain recombines TRBV3-1 (or the pseudogene TRBV3-2) with TRBJ1-5, with D uncertain. This CDR3 is built from 12 residues. CDR1 is LGHDT and CDR2 is YNNKEL in the germline V gene (reference sequence). V lost 4 bases to trimming and J lost 9 bases, with 10 bases between them. CDR3 sequence: CASSLADGPQHF. CDR3 DNA: TGTGCCAGCAGCCTCGCCGACGGGCCCCAGCATTTT.

The gene calls are TRBV7-2 and TRBJ2-7; D might be TRBD2 (7 bases). The CDR3 loop spans 17 amino acids. Germline CDR1 reads SGHTA; CDR2 reads FQGNSA. With 1 base removed from V and 5 bases from J, the gap between germline ends came to 21 bases. The CDR3 DNA follows: TGTGCCAGCAGCTTAGTGGGCGGGGGCCGCCGTAGGGACGAGCAGTACTTC. It is translated as CASSLVGGGRRRDEQYF.

This clone was seen only a few times. This rearrangement joins TRBV6-5 to TRBJ2-1; TRBD2 matches at 10 bases. Unmatched junction bases numbered 6, after V lost 6 bases and J lost 4 bases. The V gene's germline CDR1 is MNHEY and CDR2 SVGAGI. The CDR3 sequence is 15 residues long. The CDR3 loop is CASSPGTSEYNEQFF. CDR3 DNA: TGTGCCAGCAGCCCCGGGACTAGCGAGTACAATGAGCAGTTCTTC.

The chain carries TRBV11-2 and TRBJ2-7; D gene uncertain. V gave up 4 bases and J gave up 2 bases, with 12 bases separating them. Germline V gives CDR1 SGHAT, CDR2 FQNNGV. The length of the CDR3 is 14 residues. The CDR3 loop is CASSSGRKTYEQYF. CDR3 nucleotide sequence: TGTGCCAGCAGCTCCGGACGGAAAACCTACGAGCAGTACTTC.

This sequence joins TRBV6-6 and TRBJ2-7; D remains ambiguous. V lost 8 bases, J lost 3 bases, and 8 bases lay in between. The germline CDR1 and CDR2 sequences are MNHNY and SVGAGI (reference sequence). The length of the CDR3 is 11 residues. CDR3 DNA: TGTGCCAGCCGCCTGGGCTACGAGCAGTACTTC. This gives the protein CASRLGYEQYF.

CDR3 residues: CASASASFYGYTF. CDR3 sequence (DNA): TGCGCCAGCGCCTCTGCCAGTTTCTATGGCTACACCTTC. The rearrangement links TRBV5-1 to TRBJ1-2; D is unclear. Germline-derived CDR1 and CDR2 are SGHRS and YFSETQ. CDR3 length: 13 residues. Trimming stripped 7 bases from V and 4 bases from J, with 14 bases between.

This rearrangement joins TRBV6-2 or TRBV6-3 to TRBJ2-3; 9 positions match TRBD2. Germline loops: CDR1 MNHEY, CDR2 SVGEGT. The junction had 7 bases not matched to a gene; V was cut back by 5 bases and J by 4 bases. This CDR3 region has 15 residues. This CDR3 is CASSHGRGGSDTQYF. CDR3 bases: TGTGCCAGCAGTCACGGGCGGGGGGGTTCAGATACGCAGTATTTT.

This chain connects TRBV28 to TRBJ2-3; a possible D gene is TRBD2 (5 bases). Trimming removed 6 bases at V and 0 bases at J, with 16 bases between. The CDR3 spans 16 residues. Looked up from germline, CDR1 is MDHEN and CDR2 is SYDVKM. The CDR3 bases are TGTGCCAGCAGGGTCCCGAGGACTGTTAGCACAGATACGCAGTATTTT. Translation: CASRVPRTVSTDTQYF.

This clone was seen only once. J is TRBJ1-1 and V is TRBV5-6; D may be TRBD1 (6 bases). CDR3 length: 14 amino acids. V was pared by 3 bases and J by 1 base, with 10 bases between. Germline-derived CDR1 and CDR2 are SGHDT and YYEEEE. CDR3 bases: TGTGCCAGCAGCTACCCGACAGGGAACACTGAAGCTTTCTTT. Its translation is CASSYPTGNTEAFF. Supplemented by reference TRBV5-6 and TRBJ1-1, the full variable domain reads DAGVTQSPTHLIKTRGQQVTLRCSPKSGHDTVSWYQQALGQGPQFIFQYYEEEERQRGNFPDRFSGHQFPNYSSELNVNALLLGDSALYLCASSYPTGNTEAFFGQGTRLTVV.

The chain joins TRBV6-5 to TRBJ2-7; TRBD2 is a possible D gene (6 bases). V was cut by 8 bases and J by 4 bases, with 15 bases left in between. The germline V gene has CDR1 MNHEY and CDR2 SVGAGI. The CDR3 consists of 13 residues. The CDR3 DNA is TGTGCCAGCGCTTTTAGGGCGGGGTACGAGCAGTACTTC. It is translated as CASAFRAGYEQYF.

V gene TRBV30 combines with J gene TRBJ1-4, with no clear D. The CDR3 sequence is 17 residues long. CDR1 and CDR2 from the germline V gene are GTSNPN and SVGIG (reference sequence). The ends were cut back, 1 base at V and 0 bases at J, with 15 bases in the middle. Here the CDR3 reads CAWSGGDPRTTNEKLFF. The DNA of the CDR3 is TGTGCCTGGAGTGGGGGTGATCCTAGGACAACTAATGAAAAACTGTTTTTT.

The gene calls are TRBV29-1 and TRBJ1-2; D might be TRBD1 (6 bases). The CDR3 has 14 amino acids. Germline values: CDR1 SQVTM, CDR2 ANQGSEA. V lost 4 bases and J lost 1, with 13 bases in between. The CDR3 sequence is CSVGYQGNNYGYTF. DNA for the CDR3: TGCAGCGTTGGGTATCAGGGGAATAACTATGGCTACACCTTC.

This rearrangement joins TRBV15 to TRBJ1-4, with D unclear. Trimming cost V 5 bases and J 0 bases, with 4 bases left between them. CDR1 is LNHNV, CDR2 YYDKDF, per germline (reference sequence). The CDR3 runs to 13 residues. The CDR3 sequence: CATSWATNEKLFF. The CDR3 bases are TGTGCCACCAGCTGGGCAACTAATGAAAAACTGTTTTTT.

The rearrangement links TRBV6-4 to TRBJ2-3; D gene uncertain. Deletions cut 5 bases from V and 3 bases from J, with 9 bases between. The germline V gene encodes CDR1 MRHNA and CDR2 SNTAGT. The CDR3 runs to 13 residues. The CDR3 protein is CASSTSPTDTQYF. Here the CDR3 DNA reads TGTGCCAGCAGTACATCCCCAACAGATACGCAGTATTTT.